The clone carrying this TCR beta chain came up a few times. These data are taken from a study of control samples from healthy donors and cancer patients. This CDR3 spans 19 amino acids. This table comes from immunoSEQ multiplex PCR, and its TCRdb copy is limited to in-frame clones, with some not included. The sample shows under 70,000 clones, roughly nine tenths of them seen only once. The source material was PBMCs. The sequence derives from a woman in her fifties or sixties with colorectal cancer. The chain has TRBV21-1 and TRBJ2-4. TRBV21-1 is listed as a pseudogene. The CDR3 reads CASGQRGTYRNRAKNIQYF. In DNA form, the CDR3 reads TGTGCCAGCGGGCAGAGGGGTACATATAGGAATAGAGCCAAAAACATTCAGTACTTC.